This TCR beta chain was retrieved from a study of cytomegalovirus exposure and HLA in healthy donors. This CDR3 spans 14 amino acids. CDR1 is SGDLS and CDR2 is YYNGEE in the germline V gene. Deletions cut 0 bases from V and 4 bases from J, with 10 bases between. This clone was seen only once. Its antigen is undetermined. The PCR used 60 Vbeta and 13 Jbeta primers. TCRdb's table, derived via immunoSEQ multiplex PCR, lists solely in-frame clones and lacks some. The table lists 180,000 or so clones, 75% of them singletons, with about 7.7% in the top ten. Study outcomes and limitations: When the data were analyzed later, several of the most significant clusters appeared to be linked to common viral pathogens.

The clonotype comes from a woman aged 40 to 49 in good health and CMV-seropositive. The sample was PBMCs. The V gene is TRBV9, the J gene TRBJ2-5, with TRBD2 as a possible D gene (7 bases). Written as DNA, the CDR3 is TGTGCCAGCAGCGTAGCGGGGGGCGGAGAGACCCAGTACTTC. Encoded protein: CASSVAGGGETQYF.